The source of this T cell receptor (beta chain) is a study of blood T cell repertoires in COVID-19. Study as a whole: Material from acute and convalescent COVID-19 was sourced from the United States, Italy and Spain. T cells, B-cell-depleted T cells, or PBMCs supplied cDNA or gDNA.

TCRdb's copy holds only in-frame clones and misses some; the assay was immunoSEQ multiplex PCR. Of about 300,000 clones listed, 88% are singletons. Sequencing input: peripheral blood. The clonotype comes from a woman between 25 and 40 years old who had recovered from COVID-19.

The CDR3 here is CASSKLTGGFNEQYF. The CDR3 DNA follows: TGTGCCAGCAGTAAGTTGACAGGGGGCTTCAACGAGCAGTACTTC. This chain uses TRBV2 with TRBJ2-7; TRBD1 matches 10 bases. The V segment lost 5 bases and the J segment 5 bases; nucleotides outside the gene matches: 9. The CDR3 is made up of 15 amino acids. Germline assignment: CDR1 SNHLY and CDR2 FYNNEI.